This T cell receptor beta chain was documented in a study of T-cell memory formation after mild COVID-19. On the study more broadly: TCR clusters largely stayed donor specific. Study outcomes and limitations: Clones contracting across day 15 to 85 had a balanced CD4/CD8 profile; later expanding clones leaned CD4+.

Concerning this clonotype itself: Its antigen is not identified.

Using its own MiXCR run on the 5' RACE reads, TCRdb lists one record per CDR3 protein. The sample records around 90,000 distinct CDR3 sequences, about 12% being singletons. Germline V gene data show CDR1 as LGHNA and CDR2 as YNFKEQ. CDR3 length equals 16 residues. Trimming pared 3 bases from V and 5 bases from J, leaving 17 bases between. Sequenced material: PBMCs or a T cell subset sorted from them (not recorded which). This clonotype was obtained from an adult woman who had mild COVID-19 (a few samples of this study predate the infection). Cell type and time point are not known. The chain joins TRBV4-2 to TRBJ2-1; unclear D gene. The CDR3 is CASSHPSETSNNEQFF. Here the CDR3 DNA reads TGTGCCAGCAGCCACCCGTCCGAGACGTCCAACAATGAGCAGTTCTTC.